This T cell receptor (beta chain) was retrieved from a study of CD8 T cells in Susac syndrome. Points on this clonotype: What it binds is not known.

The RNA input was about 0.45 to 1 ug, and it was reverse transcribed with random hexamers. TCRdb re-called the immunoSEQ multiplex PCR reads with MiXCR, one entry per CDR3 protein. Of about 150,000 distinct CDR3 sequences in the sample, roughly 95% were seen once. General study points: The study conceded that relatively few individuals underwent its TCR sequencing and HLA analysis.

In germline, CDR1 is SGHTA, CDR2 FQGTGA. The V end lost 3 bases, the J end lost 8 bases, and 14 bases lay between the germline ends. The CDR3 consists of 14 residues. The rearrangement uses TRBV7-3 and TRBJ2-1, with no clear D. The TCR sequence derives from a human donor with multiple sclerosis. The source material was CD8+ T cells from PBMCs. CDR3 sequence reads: CASSFELGKHEQFF. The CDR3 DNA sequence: TGTGCCAGCAGCTTCGAACTCGGTAAACATGAGCAGTTCTTC.